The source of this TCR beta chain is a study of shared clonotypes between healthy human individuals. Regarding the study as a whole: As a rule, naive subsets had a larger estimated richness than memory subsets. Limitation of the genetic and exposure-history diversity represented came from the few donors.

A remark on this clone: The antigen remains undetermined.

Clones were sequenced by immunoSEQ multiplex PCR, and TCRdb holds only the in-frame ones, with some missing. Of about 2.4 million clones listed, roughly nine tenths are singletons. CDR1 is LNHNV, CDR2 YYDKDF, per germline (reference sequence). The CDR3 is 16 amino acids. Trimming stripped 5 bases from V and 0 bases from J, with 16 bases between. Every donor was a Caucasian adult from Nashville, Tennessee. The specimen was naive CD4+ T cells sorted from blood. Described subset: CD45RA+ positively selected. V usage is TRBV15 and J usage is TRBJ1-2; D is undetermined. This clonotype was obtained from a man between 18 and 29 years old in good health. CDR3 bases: TGTGCCACCAGCTTAGAGGAAGGCCCTACTAACTATGGCTACACCTTC. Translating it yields CATSLEEGPTNYGYTF.